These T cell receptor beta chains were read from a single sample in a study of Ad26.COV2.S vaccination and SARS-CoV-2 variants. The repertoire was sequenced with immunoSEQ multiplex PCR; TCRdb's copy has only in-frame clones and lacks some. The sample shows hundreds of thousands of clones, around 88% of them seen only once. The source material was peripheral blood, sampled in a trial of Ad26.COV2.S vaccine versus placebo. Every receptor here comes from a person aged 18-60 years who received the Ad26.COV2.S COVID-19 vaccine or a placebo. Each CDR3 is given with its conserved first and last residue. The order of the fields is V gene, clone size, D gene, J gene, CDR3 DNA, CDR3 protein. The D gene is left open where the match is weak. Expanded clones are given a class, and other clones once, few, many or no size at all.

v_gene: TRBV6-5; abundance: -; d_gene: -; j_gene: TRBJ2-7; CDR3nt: TGTGCCAGCAGGAGGGTAGGGAATTCCTACGAGCAGTACTTC; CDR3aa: CASRRVGNSYEQYF
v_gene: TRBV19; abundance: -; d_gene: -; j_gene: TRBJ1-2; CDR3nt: TGTGCCAGTAGCCCGGGGGACTATGGCTACACCTTC; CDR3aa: CASSPGDYGYTF
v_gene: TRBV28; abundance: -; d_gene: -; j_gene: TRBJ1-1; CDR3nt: TGTGCCAGCAGGGAGTCCCGGGCCGAACAAGCTTTCTTT; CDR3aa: CASRESRAEQAFF
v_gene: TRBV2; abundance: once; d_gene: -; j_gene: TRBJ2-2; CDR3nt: TGTGCCAGCAGTGACCCCCCCAGGGGCACCGGGGAGCTGTTTTTT; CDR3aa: CASSDPPRGTGELFF
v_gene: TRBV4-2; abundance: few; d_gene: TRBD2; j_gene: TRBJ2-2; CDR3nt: TGTGCCAGCAGCCTTGGACTAGCGGGGGGCGAGGCGAACACCGGGGAGCTGTTTTTT; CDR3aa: CASSLGLAGGEANTGELFF
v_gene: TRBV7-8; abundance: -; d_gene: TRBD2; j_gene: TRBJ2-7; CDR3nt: TGTGCCAGCAGCACAACCCTAGCGGGGAGAGGCTACTACGAGCAGTACTTC; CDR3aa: CASSTTLAGRGYYEQYF
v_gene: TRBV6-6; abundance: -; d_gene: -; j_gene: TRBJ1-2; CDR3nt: TGTGCCAGCAGTTACTCTCATTGGACCAAGGACTATGGCTACACCTTC; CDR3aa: CASSYSHWTKDYGYTF
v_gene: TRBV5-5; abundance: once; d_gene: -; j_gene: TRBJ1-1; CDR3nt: TGTGCCAGCAGCTTGGGTTACGGCGACACTGAAGCTTTCTTT; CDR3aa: CASSLGYGDTEAFF
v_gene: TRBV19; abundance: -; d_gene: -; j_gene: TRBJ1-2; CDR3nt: TGTGCCAGTAGTATGGGGGTTCCGGACATCTATGGCTACACCTTC; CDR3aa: CASSMGVPDIYGYTF
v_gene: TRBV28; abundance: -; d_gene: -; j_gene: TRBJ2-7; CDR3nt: TGTGCCAGCAGTTCCCGACGTAACCACGAGCAGTACTTC; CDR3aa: CASSSRRNHEQYF
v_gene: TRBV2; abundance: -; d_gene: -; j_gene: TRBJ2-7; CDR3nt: TGTGCCAGCAATGGCGTGGGGTTCTACGAGCAGTACTTC; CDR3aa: CASNGVGFYEQYF
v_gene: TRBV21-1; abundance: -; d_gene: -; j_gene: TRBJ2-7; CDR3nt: TGTGCCAGCAGCGAAGGGTACGAGCAGTACTTC; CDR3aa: CASSEGYEQYF
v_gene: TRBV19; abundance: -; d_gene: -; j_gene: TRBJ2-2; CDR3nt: TGTGCCAGTAGTATAGGAGATGATCTCACCGGGGAGCTGTTTTTT; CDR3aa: CASSIGDDLTGELFF
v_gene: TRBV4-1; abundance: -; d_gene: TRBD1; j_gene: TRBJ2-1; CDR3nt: TGCGCCAGCAGCCAGCCCCTCGGGACAGGGTTGAATGAGCAGTTCTTC; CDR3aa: CASSQPLGTGLNEQFF
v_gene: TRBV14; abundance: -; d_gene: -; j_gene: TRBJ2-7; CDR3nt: TGTGCCAGCAGCCAAGATTCCTACGAGCAGTACTTC; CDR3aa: CASSQDSYEQYF
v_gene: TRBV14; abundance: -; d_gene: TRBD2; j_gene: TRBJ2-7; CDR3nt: TGTGCCAGCAGCCAAGACGGGGGGTTCCACGAGCAGTACTTC; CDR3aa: CASSQDGGFHEQYF
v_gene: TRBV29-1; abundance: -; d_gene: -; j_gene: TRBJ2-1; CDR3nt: TGCAGCGTTTCCCCCTCCTACAATGAGCAGTTCTTC; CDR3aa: CSVSPSYNEQFF
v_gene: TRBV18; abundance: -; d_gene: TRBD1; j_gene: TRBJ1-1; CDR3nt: TGTGCCAGCTCACCCGGACAGGGGGGGGCGAACACTGAAGCTTTCTTT; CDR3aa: CASSPGQGGANTEAFF
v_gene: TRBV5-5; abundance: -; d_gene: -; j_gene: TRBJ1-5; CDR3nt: TGTGCCAGCAGCTTAGGGGGGGGCCATCAGCCCCAGCATTTT; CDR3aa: CASSLGGGHQPQHF
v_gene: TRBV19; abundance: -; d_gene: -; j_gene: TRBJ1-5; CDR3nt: TGTGCCAGTACCCCCGGGGGGGGCAGTCAGCCCCAGCATTTT; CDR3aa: CASTPGGGSQPQHF
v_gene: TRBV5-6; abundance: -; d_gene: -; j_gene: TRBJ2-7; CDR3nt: TGTGCCAGCAGCTTAGGAGGGAACTACGAGCAGTACTTC; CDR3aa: CASSLGGNYEQYF
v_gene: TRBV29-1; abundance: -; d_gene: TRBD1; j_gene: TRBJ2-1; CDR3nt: TGCAGCGTTGAAGAACAGGGGGTCAATGAGCAGTTCTTC; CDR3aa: CSVEEQGVNEQFF
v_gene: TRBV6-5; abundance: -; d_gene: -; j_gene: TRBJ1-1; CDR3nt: TGTGCCAGCAGTTCCCAGAAAGACACTGAAGCTTTCTTT; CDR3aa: CASSSQKDTEAFF
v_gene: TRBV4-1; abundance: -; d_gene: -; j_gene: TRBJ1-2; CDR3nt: TGCGCCAGCAGCCAAGACCCTGGGACGGCTCTCTATGGCTACACCTTC; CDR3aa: CASSQDPGTALYGYTF
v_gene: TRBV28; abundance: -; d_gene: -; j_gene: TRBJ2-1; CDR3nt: TGTGCCAGCAGTTTAGCGCCCTTAAGCTCCTACAATGAGCAGTTCTTC; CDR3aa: CASSLAPLSSYNEQFF
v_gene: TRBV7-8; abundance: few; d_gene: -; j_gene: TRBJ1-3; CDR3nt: TGTGCCAGCAGCTTAGCGTATGAACCGGCTGGAAACACCATATATTTT; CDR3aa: CASSLAYEPAGNTIYF
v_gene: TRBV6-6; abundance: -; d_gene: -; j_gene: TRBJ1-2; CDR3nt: TGTGCCAGCAGTACAGGGAACTATGGCTACACCTTC; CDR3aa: CASSTGNYGYTF
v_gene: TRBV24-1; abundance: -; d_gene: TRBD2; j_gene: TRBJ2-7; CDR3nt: TGTGCCACCAGTGATCAAGGGACTAGCGACGAGCAGTACTTC; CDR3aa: CATSDQGTSDEQYF
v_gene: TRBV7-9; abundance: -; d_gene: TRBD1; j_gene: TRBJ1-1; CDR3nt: TGTGCCAGCAGCGCGGGACAGGGAATTGGTACTGAAGCTTTCTTT; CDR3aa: CASSAGQGIGTEAFF
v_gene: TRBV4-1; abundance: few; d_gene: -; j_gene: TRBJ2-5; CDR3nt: TGCGCCAGCAGCCAATGGCAGCAAGAGACCCAGTACTTC; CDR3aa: CASSQWQQETQYF
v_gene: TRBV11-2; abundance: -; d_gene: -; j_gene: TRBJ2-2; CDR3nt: TGTGCCAGCAGCTCGTACACCGGGGAGCTGTTTTTT; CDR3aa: CASSSYTGELFF
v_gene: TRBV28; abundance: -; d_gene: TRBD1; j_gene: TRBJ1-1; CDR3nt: TGTGCCAGCGGCGGGACAGTGAACACTGAAGCTTTCTTT; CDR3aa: CASGGTVNTEAFF
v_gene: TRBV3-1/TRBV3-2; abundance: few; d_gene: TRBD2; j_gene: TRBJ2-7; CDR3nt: TGTGCCAGCAGTCGACAAGGAGGCCTAGCGGGCGGACGAACCTACGAGCAGTACTTC; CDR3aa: CASSRQGGLAGGRTYEQYF
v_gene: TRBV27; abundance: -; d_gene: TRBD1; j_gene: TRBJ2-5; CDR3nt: TGTGCCAGCAGTAGATCGACAGGGGAGACCCAGTACTTC; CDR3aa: CASSRSTGETQYF
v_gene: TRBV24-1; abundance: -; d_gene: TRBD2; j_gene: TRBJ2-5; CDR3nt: TGTGCCACCAGTGATTTTCCGCCCAGCGGGGGGGCCCACCAAGAGACCCAGTACTTC; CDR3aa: CATSDFPPSGGAHQETQYF
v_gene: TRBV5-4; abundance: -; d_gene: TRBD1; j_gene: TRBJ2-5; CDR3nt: TGTGCCAGCAGTTTTGACAGGGAAGGGACCCAGTACTTC; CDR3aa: CASSFDREGTQYF
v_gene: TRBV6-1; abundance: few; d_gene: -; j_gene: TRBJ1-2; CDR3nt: TGTGCCAGCAGTGAAGCGGCCAGAGCTAACTATGGCTACACCTTC; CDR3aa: CASSEAARANYGYTF
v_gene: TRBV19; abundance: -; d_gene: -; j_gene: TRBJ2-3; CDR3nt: TGTGCCAGTAGTATAGTATGGGCCAATACGCAGTATTTT; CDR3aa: CASSIVWANTQYF
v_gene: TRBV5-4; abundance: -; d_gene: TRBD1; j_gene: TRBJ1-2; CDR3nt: TGTGCCAGCAGCTTGGGAGGGGACAGGGCAGTCTATGGCTACACCTTC; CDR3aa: CASSLGGDRAVYGYTF
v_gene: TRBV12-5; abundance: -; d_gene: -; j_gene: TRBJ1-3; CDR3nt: TGTGCTAGTGGTCTCACAGGCGCCTCTGGAAACACCATATATTTT; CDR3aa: CASGLTGASGNTIYF
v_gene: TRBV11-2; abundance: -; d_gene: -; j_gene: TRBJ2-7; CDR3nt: TGTGCCAGCAGCTTAGTTGACAGAAACTACGAGCAGTACTTC; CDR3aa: CASSLVDRNYEQYF
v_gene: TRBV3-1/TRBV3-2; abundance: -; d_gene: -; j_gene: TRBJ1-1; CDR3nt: TGTGCCAGCAGCCAATCTTTGGTGAACACTGAAGCTTTCTTT; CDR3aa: CASSQSLVNTEAFF